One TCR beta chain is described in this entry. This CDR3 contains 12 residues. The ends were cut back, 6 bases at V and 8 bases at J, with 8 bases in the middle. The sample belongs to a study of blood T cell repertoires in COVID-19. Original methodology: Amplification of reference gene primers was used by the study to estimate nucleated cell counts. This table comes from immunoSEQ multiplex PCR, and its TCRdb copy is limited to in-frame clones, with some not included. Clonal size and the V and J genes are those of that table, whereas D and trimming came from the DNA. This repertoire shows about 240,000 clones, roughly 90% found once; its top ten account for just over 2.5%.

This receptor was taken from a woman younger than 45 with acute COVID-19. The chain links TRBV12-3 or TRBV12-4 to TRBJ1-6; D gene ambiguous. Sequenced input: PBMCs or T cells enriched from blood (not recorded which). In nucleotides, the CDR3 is TGTGCCAGCAGCTCCCCCGATTCACCCCTCCACTTT. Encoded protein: CASSSPDSPLHF.